What follows are 14 T cell receptor beta chains derived from one specimen sequenced in a study of T cells in Graves' hyperthyroidism and ophthalmopathy (dated by TCRdb to between 2019 and 2020). Receptor amplification or capture employed multiplex PCR. TCRdb lists the instrument as Illumina HiSeq 2000. The TCR beta CDR3 regions were amplified from the RNA transcripts. The first round of RT-PCR for the TCR CDR3 was performed with the HTBI primer set and the Qiagen OneStep RT-PCR kit. TCRdb reprocessing: public reads trimmed at Q25 with fastp, clones called with MiXCR, in-frame beta chains kept. CDR3 protein sequences are deduplicated, and each keeps its most common genes and DNA. This sample comprises 350,000 to 400,000 distinct CDR3 sequences, more than 12% of them detected only once. Jointly, the top ten make up approximately 30% of the sample. The sequenced sample was blood. The receptors come from a woman between 25 and 40 years old with Graves' hyperthyroidism.

The chain is built from TRBV15 and TRBJ1-1; D is unclear. The CDR3 length is 14 residues. In germline, CDR1 is LNHNV, CDR2 YYDKDF (reference sequence). Deletions cut 1 base from V and 6 bases from J, with 12 bases between. The CDR3: CATSRAGSASEAFF. CDR3 bases: TGTGCCACCAGCAGAGCGGGGTCGGCCTCTGAAGCTTTCTTT.

This clonotype has a handful of counts. The gene calls are TRBV4-1 and TRBJ2-3; D gene unclear. The germline CDR1 and CDR2 sequences are MGHRA and YSYEKL. Trimming pared 2 bases from V and 4 bases from J, leaving 13 bases between. The CDR3 contains 15 residues. As DNA, the CDR3 is TGCGCCAGCAGCCAAACTAAGGCTCCCCCAGATACGCAGTATTTT. It encodes CASSQTKAPPDTQYF.

J is TRBJ2-2 and V is TRBV6-1; D may correspond to TRBD1 or TRBD2 (5 bases each). The V end lost 6 bases, the J end lost 4 bases, and 15 bases lay between the germline ends. CDR1 MNHNS and CDR2 SASEGT come from the germline V gene. The CDR3 is 15 amino acids. CDR3 bases: TGTGCCAGCAGCCCGGGACCGTACTTCACCGGGGAGCTGTTTTTT. It specifies CASSPGPYFTGELFF.

The CDR3 spells CASTPGPSANYGYTF. The CDR3 DNA follows: TGTGCCAGCACCCCAGGGCCCTCAGCTAACTATGGCTACACCTTC. The chain carries TRBV28 and TRBJ1-2; a weak D match, TRBD1 (5 bases). Trimming took off 7 bases at V and 0 bases at J, with 15 bases between the two ends. The CDR3 is 15 amino acids. The germline CDR1 and CDR2 sequences are MDHEN and SYDVKM.

This clonotype appeared many times. This sequence joins TRBV12-3 or TRBV12-4 and TRBJ1-2, with 7 bases fitting TRBD1. This CDR3 contains 13 residues. With V trimmed by 7 bases and J by 6 bases, 8 bases remained unmatched. CDR3 sequence: CASTRQGFNGYTF. The DNA for the CDR3 is TGTGCCAGCACCAGACAGGGATTCAATGGCTACACCTTC.

This clonotype has a count of ten or more. Here the CDR3 DNA reads TGCAGTGCTAATTTAGGAGCTTTCTTT. Amino acid sequence: CSANLGAFF. J is TRBJ1-1 and V is TRBV20-1; D unclear. In germline, CDR1 is DFQATT, CDR2 SNEGSKA (reference sequence). The V gene lost 4 bases and the J gene lost 10 bases, with 7 bases spanning the gap. The CDR3 is 9 residues long.

This clonotype has more than one count but fewer than ten. CDR3 nucleotide sequence: TGTGCCAGCGCCGTGCATTTGGGCGAGCAGTACTTC. It yields the protein CASAVHLGEQYF. This chain connects TRBV19 to TRBJ2-7, with no clear D. Germline values: CDR1 LNHDA, CDR2 SQIVND (reference sequence). The ends were cut back, 9 bases at V and 6 bases at J, with 15 bases in the middle. This CDR3 has 12 amino acids.

This clonotype was counted at least ten times. The chain combines TRBV2 with TRBJ1-5, with D uncertain. The germline V gene encodes CDR1 SNHLY and CDR2 FYNNEI. The CDR3 is made up of 13 amino acids. Trimming shortened V by 4 bases and J by 3 bases, and 7 bases separated the two germline ends. In DNA, the CDR3 is TGTGCCAGCAGTGGCCTACCCAATCAGCCCCAGCATTTT. As protein: CASSGLPNQPQHF.

This rearrangement joins TRBV5-1 to TRBJ2-1, with D uncertain. V shed 0 bases and J shed 4 bases, with 8 bases lying between them. Germline V gene sequence: CDR1 SGHRS, CDR2 YFSETQ. The length of the CDR3 is 14 residues. DNA of the CDR3: TGCGCCAGCAGCTTGGTCCTAGAATACAATGAGCAGTTCTTC. Its protein product is CASSLVLEYNEQFF.

This clonotype showed up many times. The chain employs TRBV29-1 and TRBJ2-1, with no clear D. Germline V gene sequence: CDR1 SQVTM, CDR2 ANQGSEA. Trimming cost V 1 base and J 3 bases, with 7 bases left between them. The CDR3 runs to 13 residues. The CDR3 spells CSVEGGSYNEQFF. CDR3 DNA: TGCAGCGTTGAAGGCGGCAGCTACAATGAGCAGTTCTTC.

This clonotype was observed many times. The chain is built from TRBV18 and TRBJ2-3; D is perhaps TRBD1 or TRBD2 (5 bases each). Germline-derived CDR1 and CDR2 are KGHSH and LQKENI. This CDR3 has 15 amino acids. The V end was cut by 4 bases, the J end by 4 bases, with 15 bases between. The CDR3 nucleotides read TGTGCCAGCTCACAACGTCTTTGGGACCCAGATACGCAGTATTTT. Protein: CASSQRLWDPDTQYF.

The CDR3 loop is CAWSVGYRGETQYF. The CDR3 nucleotides read TGTGCCTGGAGTGTAGGGTACAGGGGGGAGACCCAGTACTTC. The rearrangement links TRBV30 to TRBJ2-5; 8 nucleotides match TRBD1. CDR1 is GTSNPN, CDR2 SVGIG, per germline (reference sequence). The CDR3 has 14 amino acids. After removal of 0 bases from V and 5 bases from J, the junction contained 5 bases not matched to a gene.

The chain joins TRBV7-2 to TRBJ2-7; D is perhaps TRBD1 (6 bases). The last part of the DNA fits TRBJ2-1 better; the J call may be wrong. Germline CDR1 and CDR2: SGHTA and FQGNSA. CDR3 size: 13 residues. CDR3 residues: CASSLVQGYEQFF. The DNA of the CDR3 is TGTGCCAGCAGCTTAGTTCAGGGGTACGAGCAGTTCTTC.

This clonotype has more than one count but fewer than ten. The CDR3 spells CASSGISGTEAFF. The CDR3, as DNA: TGTGCCAGCTCCGGGATCTCCGGCACTGAAGCTTTCTTT. The V and J genes are TRBV6-2 or TRBV6-3 and TRBJ1-1, with D hard to call. CDR3 length equals 13 residues. Trimming removed 8 bases at V and 4 bases at J, with 14 bases between. Per germline, CDR1 MNHEY and CDR2 SVGEGT.